This TCR beta chain derives from a study of T cell changes during pregnancy in multiple sclerosis. The table came from immunoSEQ multiplex PCR; TCRdb's copy has only in-frame clones and leaves some out. This table holds around 100,000 clones, about 94% found once. Germline V CDR1 and CDR2: MGHDK, SYGVNS. V dropped 4 bases and J dropped 0 bases, with 12 bases sitting between them. The CDR3 has 15 amino acids. V gene TRBV25-1 combines with J gene TRBJ1-1, with unresolved D. The receptor comes from a female donor with multiple sclerosis, enrolled in a pregnancy study. Sequenced material: peripheral blood, taken in the third trimester of pregnancy. CDR3 sequence reads: CASSGSASVNTEAFF. The CDR3 DNA reads as TGTGCCAGCAGTGGTTCTGCTAGTGTGAACACTGAAGCTTTCTTT.